This TCR beta chain was captured by sequencing in a study of T cell responses to AZD1222 COVID-19 vaccine. CDR1 MNHEY and CDR2 SVGEGT come from the germline V gene. The CDR3 has 12 residues. Trimming cost V 2 bases and J 7 bases, with 8 bases left between them. This clone was detected only once. The method was immunoSEQ multiplex PCR; TCRdb's version includes in-frame clones alone and lacks a portion of them. The data hold 120,000 or so clones, with 85% to 90% observed a single time. Sequenced here: peripheral blood, sampled 28 days after the second AZD1222 dose. The V gene is TRBV6-2 or TRBV6-3, the J gene TRBJ1-1; D is unclear. The receptor was derived from an adult who received the AZD1222 COVID-19 vaccine. CDR3 sequence: CASSYIGSEAFF. The CDR3 bases are TGTGCCAGCAGTTACATAGGCAGTGAAGCTTTCTTT.